The 23 T cell receptor beta chains presented below share a single source sample, sequenced in a study of persistence of HIV-infected CD4 T cells. Cells were stimulated with overlapping HIV-1 Gag 15-mer peptides. CD40L/CD69 double-negative CD45RO-high memory CD4+ T cells were collected. The antigens for these receptors are not known. The libraries were made with immunoSEQ version 4 in survey mode. Clones were sequenced by immunoSEQ multiplex PCR, and TCRdb holds only the in-frame ones, with some missing. The table has tens of thousands of clones, around 78% seen once. The source material was CD4+ T cells sorted from PBMCs after roughly 18-hour stimulation, sampled from a patient who received antiretroviral therapy. These receptors were taken from an adult man with HIV who was CMV-seropositive.

The J gene is TRBJ2-7, the V gene TRBV5-5; 9 nucleotides agree with TRBD2. The CDR3 extends over 13 amino acids. Trimming removed 4 bases from V and 9 bases from J; junction bases left unmatched: 8. The germline CDR1 and CDR2 sequences are SGHKS and YYEKEE (reference sequence). CDR3 protein: CASSPPGLAGQYF. CDR3 nucleotide sequence: TGTGCCAGCAGCCCCCCGGGACTAGCAGGGCAGTACTTC.

As concerns this clone: The same CDR3 arises from other DNA sequences in this sample as well. The rearrangement links TRBV6-5 to TRBJ2-2, with 7 bases aligning to TRBD1. V lost 6 bases and J lost 5; bases outside the gene matches: 9. The CDR3 totals 15 residues. CDR1 MNHEY and CDR2 SVGAGI come from the germline V gene. In DNA form, the CDR3 reads TGTGCCAGCAGCTTACAGGGGCTAGGGACCGGGGAGCTGTTTTTT. Its translation: CASSLQGLGTGELFF.

This chain connects TRBV18 to TRBJ1-5, with no clear D. The germline V and J ends were trimmed by 2 bases and 4 bases, with 9 bases remaining between them. Germline-derived CDR1 and CDR2 are KGHSH and LQKENI. The CDR3 totals 14 residues. Here the CDR3 DNA reads TGTGCCAGCTCACCAAGGGTCTCTAATCAGCCCCAGCATTTT. Its translation: CASSPRVSNQPQHF.

The V call is TRBV9, the J call TRBJ2-1; D perhaps matches TRBD2 (5 bases). V was pared by 3 bases and J by 0 bases, with 10 bases between. This CDR3 contains 15 residues. The germline gives CDR1 SGDLS, CDR2 YYNGEE. CDR3 sequence: CASSALDYSYNEQFF. In DNA, the CDR3 is TGTGCCAGCAGCGCCCTCGACTACTCCTACAATGAGCAGTTCTTC.

The genes are TRBV7-9 and TRBJ1-2; D gene uncertain. Germline V lookup: CDR1 SEHNR, CDR2 FQNEAQ (reference sequence). The CDR3 loop spans 16 amino acids. Trimming stripped 5 bases from V and 2 bases from J, with 18 bases between. This chain's CDR3 is CASSPSFGRGNYGYTF. CDR3 in DNA: TGTGCCAGCAGCCCATCTTTCGGGCGCGGAAACTATGGCTACACCTTC.

CDR3 residues: CASSSEGFNSPLHF. The CDR3 coding sequence is TGTGCCAGCAGTTCGGAGGGTTTTAATTCACCCCTCCACTTT. This chain links TRBV6-5 with TRBJ1-6; D call uncertain. CDR3 size: 14 residues. The V and J ends lost 4 bases and 6 bases respectively, with 10 bases between them. The V gene's germline CDR1 is MNHEY and CDR2 SVGAGI.

CDR3 region: CSARSGKAFF. DNA for the CDR3: TGCAGTGCTAGGTCGGGGAAAGCTTTCTTT. The chain couples TRBV20-1 to TRBJ1-1; D not resolved. From germline, CDR1 is DFQATT and CDR2 SNEGSKA (reference sequence). The CDR3 covers 10 residues. Trimming pared 3 bases from V and 9 bases from J, leaving 8 bases between.

V gene TRBV30 combines with J gene TRBJ1-2; 11 bases agree with TRBD1. Trimming removed 0 bases from V and 4 bases from J; junction bases left unmatched: 10. CDR3 size: 17 residues. Germline V gene lookup returns CDR1 GTSNPN and CDR2 SVGIG (reference sequence). The CDR3 region has the DNA TGTGCCTGGAGTGTGGACAGGGGGCGCCCCTCGGGCTATGGCTACACCTTC. It is translated as CAWSVDRGRPSGYGYTF.

The chain recombines TRBV10-2 with TRBJ1-1; no clear D. The CDR3 contains 11 residues. In germline, CDR1 is WSHSY, CDR2 SAAADI. V lost 7 bases to trimming and J lost 3 bases, with 6 bases between them. The CDR3 region is CASKMDTEAFF. The CDR3 bases are TGCGCCAGCAAAATGGACACTGAAGCTTTCTTT.

V gene TRBV5-5 combines with J gene TRBJ1-1, with a possible D match to TRBD1 (6 bases). V lost 0 bases to trimming and J lost 1 base, with 19 bases between them. CDR1 is SGHKS and CDR2 is YYEKEE in the germline V gene (reference sequence). The length of the CDR3 is 18 residues. In nucleotides, the CDR3 is TGTGCCAGCAGCTTGGAACAGGGCGGTAGTTGGGAGAACACTGAAGCTTTCTTT. Translating it yields CASSLEQGGSWENTEAFF.

The chain links TRBV19 to TRBJ1-6; D is unresolved. Germline V lookup: CDR1 LNHDA, CDR2 SQIVND (reference sequence). The CDR3 is 12 residues long. V was pared by 3 bases and J by 10 bases, with 7 bases between. For the CDR3, the DNA is TGTGCCAGTAGTATGGTCGGATCACCCCTCCACTTT. Its protein is CASSMVGSPLHF.

V gene TRBV18 combines with J gene TRBJ2-7, with 8 bases identical to TRBD1. Germline V gene sequence: CDR1 KGHSH, CDR2 LQKENI. Unmatched junction bases numbered 11, after V lost 6 bases and J lost 4 bases. The CDR3 sequence is 15 residues long. The CDR3 sequence: CASSSGQAKFYEQYF. The CDR3 DNA reads as TGTGCCAGCTCGTCGGGACAGGCTAAGTTTTACGAGCAGTACTTC.

The chain couples TRBV9 to TRBJ2-2, with TRBD2 as a possible D gene (5 bases). Germline V gene data show CDR1 as SGDLS and CDR2 as YYNGEE. Trimming stripped 0 bases from V and 7 bases from J, with 13 bases between. The CDR3 extends over 15 amino acids. CDR3 sequence: CASSVVMTSGGELFF. As DNA, the CDR3 is TGTGCCAGCAGCGTAGTGATGACCAGCGGCGGGGAGCTGTTTTTT.

This clone was counted a single time. The chain is built from TRBV10-3 and TRBJ1-2, with a tentative D call TRBD1 (5 bases). The V gene's germline CDR1 is ENHRY and CDR2 SYGVKD. Between the trimmed V and J ends, which lost 0 bases and 6 bases, there was a span of 20 bases. CDR3 size: 17 residues. CDR3 sequence (DNA): TGTGCCATCAGTGAGTCGACAATAATGCGGGGCGTGGATGGCTACACCTTC. Its translation is CAISESTIMRGVDGYTF.

The rearrangement joins TRBV18 to TRBJ1-1; possibly TRBD1 for D (5 bases). This CDR3 spans 15 amino acids. The V gene's germline CDR1 is KGHSH and CDR2 LQKENI. V gave up 5 bases and J gave up 0 bases, with 13 bases separating them. For the CDR3, the DNA is TGTGCCAGCTCAGGCAGACAGTCTTTGAACACTGAAGCTTTCTTT. Translation gives CASSGRQSLNTEAFF.

The chain has TRBV6-2 or TRBV6-3 and TRBJ1-2, with a weak D call TRBD1 (6 bases). Trimming removed 2 bases at V and 3 bases at J, with 16 bases between. The CDR3 extends over 16 amino acids. CDR1 and CDR2 (germline): MNHEY, SVGEGT. The CDR3 nucleotides are TGTGCCAGCAGTTACGGGGGGCGCCGGTCCGACTATGGCTACACCTTC. It translates to CASSYGGRRSDYGYTF.

The rearrangement joins TRBV6-1 to TRBJ1-1; D remains ambiguous. V lost 10 bases and J 7 bases, leaving 10 bases between the germline ends. CDR1 is MNHNS, CDR2 SASEGT, per germline. The CDR3 sequence is 10 residues long. This CDR3 is CATFRYEAFF. For the CDR3, the DNA is TGTGCCACCTTCCGTTATGAAGCTTTCTTT.

The rearrangement links TRBV3-1 (or the pseudogene TRBV3-2) to TRBJ1-1; the D gene is possibly TRBD1 (5 bases). The CDR3 spans 14 residues. Per the germline V gene, CDR1 is LGHDT and CDR2 is YNNKEL (reference sequence). The V and J ends lost 4 bases and 4 bases respectively, with 13 bases between them. As DNA, the CDR3 is TGTGCCAGCAGCCCCGGAGGTAGGGGCACTGAAGCTTTCTTT. Translated: CASSPGGRGTEAFF.

J is TRBJ1-5 and V is TRBV30; no firm D call. The CDR3 totals 12 residues. The ends were cut back, 4 bases at V and 4 bases at J, with 8 bases in the middle. Germline V gene sequence: CDR1 GTSNPN, CDR2 SVGIG (reference sequence). The CDR3 DNA follows: TGTGCCTGGAAATCGGGGAATCAGCCCCAGCATTTT. Its translation: CAWKSGNQPQHF. Full variable domain (outside the CDR3, taken from reference TRBV30 and TRBJ1-5): SQTIHQWPATLVQPVGSPLSLECTVEGTSNPNLYWYRQAAGRGLQLLFYSVGIGQISSEVPQNLSASRPQDRQFILSSKKLLLSDSGFYLCAWKSGNQPQHFGDGTRLSIL.

The V call is TRBV2, the J call TRBJ2-2; 11 positions match TRBD2. Germline values: CDR1 SNHLY, CDR2 FYNNEI. J gave up 5 bases and V 10 bases, and 12 bases lay outside the gene matches. This CDR3 contains 16 residues. CDR3 sequence (DNA): TGTGCCACCGTAAGAACTAGCGGGGGCCGAACCGGGGAGCTGTTTTTT. This encodes CATVRTSGGRTGELFF.

The chain recombines TRBV6-2 or TRBV6-3 with TRBJ2-1; no clear D. CDR1 is MNHEY, CDR2 SVGEGT, per germline. V was shortened by 6 bases and J by 5 bases, with 5 bases between the two germline ends. CDR3 length: 11 amino acids. CDR3 residues: CASSPNNEQFF. CDR3 bases: TGTGCCAGCAGCCCGAACAATGAGCAGTTCTTC.

CDR3 nucleotide sequence: TGTGCCTGGAGTGAGGGGGGACCGATAGATGAAAAACTGTTTTTT. This codes for CAWSEGGPIDEKLFF. This rearrangement joins TRBV30 to TRBJ1-4, with D maybe TRBD1 (6 bases). The CDR3 sequence is 15 residues long. Looked up from germline, CDR1 is GTSNPN and CDR2 is SVGIG (reference sequence). The V and J ends lost 1 base and 6 bases respectively, with 15 bases between them.

The V and J genes are TRBV5-1 and TRBJ2-7; the match to TRBD1 covers 9 bases. The CDR3 sequence is 16 residues long. Trimming removed 2 bases from V and 3 bases from J; junction bases left unmatched: 9. CDR1 and CDR2 (germline): SGHRS, YFSETQ. For the CDR3, the DNA is TGCGCCAGCAGCTTTGCCTCTGGGACAGGGAACTACGAGCAGTACTTC. Its protein product is CASSFASGTGNYEQYF.